This paragraph reports one T cell receptor beta chain. One junction end disagrees with the germline gene, perhaps due to a read error. The data are from a study of T cells in Graves' hyperthyroidism and ophthalmopathy. The source material, RNA transcripts, was used to amplify TCR beta CDR3 regions. HTBI primers were the set used in a first-round RT-PCR of the TCR CDR3. TCRdb re-called the multiplex PCR reads through MiXCR, storing one row per CDR3 protein. The sample lists 550,000 to 800,000 distinct CDR3 sequences, roughly 15% occurring once. Germline assignment: CDR1 LGHDT and CDR2 YNNKEL (reference sequence). The CDR3 spans 16 residues.

Sequenced material: blood. This receptor was identified in a man aged 18-30 years with Graves' hyperthyroidism. The chain has TRBV3-1 and TRBJ1-1, with D perhaps TRBD1 (5 bases). CDR3 nucleotide sequence: TGTGCCGGCAGCCGAGCAACAGGCCTCATGAACACTGAAGCTTTCTTT. This sequence encodes CAGSRATGLMNTEAFF.